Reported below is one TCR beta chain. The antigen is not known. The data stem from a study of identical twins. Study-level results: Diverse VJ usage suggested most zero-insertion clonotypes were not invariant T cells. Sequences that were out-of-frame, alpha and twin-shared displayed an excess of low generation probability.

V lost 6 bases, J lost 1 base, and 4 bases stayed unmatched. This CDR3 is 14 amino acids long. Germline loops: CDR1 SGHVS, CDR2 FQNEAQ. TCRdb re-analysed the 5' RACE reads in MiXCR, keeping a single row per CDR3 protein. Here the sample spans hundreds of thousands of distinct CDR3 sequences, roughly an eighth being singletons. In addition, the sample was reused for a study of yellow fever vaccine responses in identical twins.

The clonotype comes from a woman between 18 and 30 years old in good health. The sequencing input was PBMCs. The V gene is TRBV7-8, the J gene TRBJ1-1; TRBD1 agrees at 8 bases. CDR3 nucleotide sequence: TGTGCCAGCAGGGAAGGGACAGGGAACACTGAAGCTTTCTTT. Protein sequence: CASREGTGNTEAFF.